This record covers a single T cell receptor beta chain. Its recognized antigen is unknown. Nothing much larger sits one base from this clone, and base qualities are not available. Other DNA sequences in the same sample also yield this CDR3. The entire isolated RNA was reverse transcribed using the High Capacity cDNA Reverse Transcription Kit, and thus expressed TCRB transcripts were sequenced. Deep immunoSEQ sequencing was performed on naive, central memory and regulatory T cell samples, with an average of approximately 4 million total reads per sample. After sorted cells were lysed in RLT buffer, RNA was extracted with DNase-treated RNeasy Micro or Mini kits, with the choice depending on cell number. Each cell subset was processed on its own to prevent cross-contamination, while patient and healthy donor samples were processed together. The immunoSEQ multiplex PCR was used to amplify TCRB sequences from cDNA, yielding 87-bp fragments that span the CDR3 region. Sequencing of the amplicons was performed on the Illumina HiSeq platform. The source study handled its data this way. Synthetic template baselines were used to correct PCR bias computationally, reads within Hamming distance 2 were collapsed together, and singletons that could not be merged were discarded. Reads were aligned against IMGT so that V, D and J genes, CDR3 length and insertions or deletions at six rearrangement sites could be assigned. Within each subset, clonotype counts were normalized to sorted cell number, after which true diversity and Gini coefficients were computed with the tcR R package. The overlap coefficient, calculated on TCRB nucleotide sequences, was used to quantify repertoire sharing. Out-of-frame TCRB sequences from naive cells were analyzed as a proxy for the pre-selection repertoire. TCRdb obtained this table from immuneACCESS and retained in-frame rearrangements with V and J assigned. These tables miss some clones; where compared with another copy, unresolved V genes account for less than half of the shortfall, and the remainder is unexplained. The DNA gave D and trimming, while V, J and clone size come from that table. A total of a few hundred thousand clones appear in this sample, around 15% of them only once. Approximately 0.081% of the sample is held by the ten biggest clonotypes.

This specimen belongs to a study of beta chain features in type 1 diabetes (dated 2018 in TCRdb). For the wider study: Mean age, gender distribution, total cell number and subset yield were not different between patients and healthy donors. A total of roughly 99,000,000 sorted cells were examined across all samples, and the number of cells per subset was strongly correlated with RNA yield. In the study, recently diagnosed type 1 diabetes patients and matched healthy donors were compared on the TCRB repertoires of their sorted circulating CD4+ T cell subsets. Regulatory and stem cell-like memory subsets were isolated from only 8 patients and about 8 healthy donors, whereas naive and central memory subsets came from all 30 or so donors. General conclusions and limits of the study: A moderate but significant shortening of TCRB CDR3 length was observed in type 1 diabetes patients in all four CD4+ subsets. The naive, central memory and regulatory TCRB repertoires appeared to resemble one another more closely among patients than among healthy donors. Because the HLA sub-analyses included only small numbers of individuals, any influence of HLA type on TCRB rearrangement was left unresolved. Sequencing cDNA rather than genomic DNA could over-represent highly expressing activated cells, although activation and CD3 levels did not differ between groups. Shorter templates might be favored by PCR, yet because patient and control samples were amplified and corrected together, any such skew would affect both groups equally. At VDJ recombination sites, type 1 diabetes patients had fewer insertions and more deleted nucleotides, which implies abnormalities in thymic rearrangement.

A single peripheral blood draw of about 116 mL on average was collected from each donor into heparinised tubes. A BD FACSAria II was used to sort naive, central memory, regulatory and stem cell-like memory CD4+ T cells with a panel that included CD45RO, CCR7, CD25, CD127, CD95 and CD27. Every sorted population had a purity above 95%. PBMCs were isolated right away by Lymphoprep density gradient centrifugation and were stained directly, without culture. So that batch effects would be minimized, each experiment stained and sorted samples in pairs, pairing one healthy donor with one patient. Source material: naive CD4+ T cells from blood. The label giving this sample's cell subset or site can be read as: true naive CD4+ T cells. The receptor was derived from a young man with type 1 diabetes.

The CDR3 has the sequence CASSLNNEQYF. The nucleotide sequence reads TGTGCCAGCAGTTTGAATAACGAGCAGTACTTC. The chain is encoded by TRBV28 joined to TRBJ2-7; no D gene is confidently identified. Counted from cysteine to phenylalanine, this CDR3 has 11 amino acids. Only the CDR3 part of the read is kept: 33 bases, read in frame from the first base. From the germline V gene, CDR1 is MDHEN and CDR2 is SYDVKM. Trimming removed 3 bases from V and 5 bases from J, leaving 5 bases between the germline ends.